The entry below gives a single T cell receptor beta chain sequence along with its context. As yet, its antigen is unknown. This table comes from immunoSEQ multiplex PCR, and its TCRdb copy is limited to in-frame clones, with some not included. The sample shows approximately 89,000 clones, approximately 91% of them seen only once. Trimming at V came to 5 bases and at J to 4 bases, leaving 10 bases not matched to a gene. The CDR3 sequence is 16 residues long. The V gene's germline CDR1 is MDHEN and CDR2 SYDVKM. These data come from a study of OX40 agonist ivuxolimab in advanced cancers. The study, taken as a whole, reports: Averaged across samples, CD8+ T cells carried more expanded clones than CD4+ did.

The sequences come from CD4+ or CD8+ T cells sorted from blood, collected in a trial of the OX40 agonist ivuxolimab. This sequence joins TRBV28 and TRBJ2-7; 11 bases match TRBD1. This receptor was taken from an adult with an advanced solid tumor such as melanoma, head and neck, liver or kidney cancer. In DNA, the CDR3 is TGTGCCAGCAGTACACTGGGGACAGGGGGGTTTTACGAGCAGTACTTC. It is translated as CASSTLGTGGFYEQYF.